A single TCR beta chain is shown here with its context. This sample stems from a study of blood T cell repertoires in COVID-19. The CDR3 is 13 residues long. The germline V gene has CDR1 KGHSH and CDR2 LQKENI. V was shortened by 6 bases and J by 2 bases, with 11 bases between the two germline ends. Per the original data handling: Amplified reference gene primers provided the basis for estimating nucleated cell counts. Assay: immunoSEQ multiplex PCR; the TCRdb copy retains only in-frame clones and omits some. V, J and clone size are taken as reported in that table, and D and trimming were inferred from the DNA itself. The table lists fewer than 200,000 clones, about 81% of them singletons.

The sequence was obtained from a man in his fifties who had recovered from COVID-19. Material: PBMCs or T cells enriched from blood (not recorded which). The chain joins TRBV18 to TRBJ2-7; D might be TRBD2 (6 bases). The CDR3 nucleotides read TGTGCCAGCTCGCGTCGGACTACCTACGAGCAGTACTTC. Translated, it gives CASSRRTTYEQYF. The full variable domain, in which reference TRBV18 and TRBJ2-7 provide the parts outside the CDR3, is NAGVMQNPRHLVRRRGQEARLRCSPMKGHSHVYWYRQLPEEGLKFMVYLQKENIIDESGMPKERFSAEFPKEGPSILRIQQVVRGDSAAYFCASSRRTTYEQYFGPGTRLTVT.